This entry lists 22 T cell receptor beta chains sequenced from one sample in a study of shared clonotypes between healthy human individuals. Generated by immunoSEQ multiplex PCR, the TCRdb table keeps only in-frame clones and is missing some. The sample carries about 1.4 million clones, more than 95% recorded once. Sequenced: naive CD4+ T cells sorted from blood. Subset denoted: CD45RA+ positively selected. The origin of the receptors is a man aged 30 to 39 in good health.

The chain recombines TRBV5-1 with TRBJ2-5; 7 bases match TRBD2. Per germline, CDR1 SGHRS and CDR2 YFSETQ. Germline trimming cut 4 bases from V and 5 bases from J; bases unmatched to any gene: 8. The CDR3 is 14 residues long. The CDR3 nucleotides read TGCGCCAGCAGCCGACTAGCTTTGAGTGAGACCCAGTACTTC. Amino acids: CASSRLALSETQYF.

V gene TRBV6-6 combines with J gene TRBJ1-5; the match to TRBD1 covers 7 bases. This CDR3 is 16 amino acids long. With 6 bases clipped from V and 2 bases from J, the junction kept 10 bases outside the gene matches. CDR1 is MNHNY and CDR2 is SVGAGI in the germline V gene (reference sequence). The CDR3 DNA follows: TGTGCCAGCAGCCCCTGGGGACAGAGGGGCAATCAGCCCCAGCATTTT. This sequence encodes CASSPWGQRGNQPQHF.

Here the CDR3 reads CASSQRRGSNQPQHF. The CDR3 DNA sequence: TGTGCCAGCAGCCAAAGGAGGGGAAGCAATCAGCCCCAGCATTTT. J is TRBJ1-5 and V is TRBV27, with D tentatively TRBD1 (5 bases). The V and J ends lost 6 bases and 1 base respectively, with 13 bases between them. In germline, CDR1 is MNHEY, CDR2 SMNVEV (reference sequence). This CDR3 is built from 15 residues.

The chain is built from TRBV14 and TRBJ1-2, with 8 bases fitting TRBD1. CDR3 length: 15 amino acids. Germline CDR1 and CDR2: SGHDN and FVKESK. The trim removed 5 bases at V and 4 bases at J, leaving 9 bases unmatched. The CDR3 DNA reads as TGTGCCAGCAGCGAAGGACAGGGTTGGATCTATGGCTACACCTTC. Protein product: CASSEGQGWIYGYTF. The whole variable domain, filled in from reference TRBV14 and TRBJ1-2, reads EAGVTQFPSHSVIEKGQTVTLRCDPISGHDNLYWYRRVMGKEIKFLLHFVKESKQDESGMPNNRFLAERTGGTYSTLKVQPAELEDSGVYFCASSEGQGWIYGYTFGSGTRLTVV.

The chain combines TRBV5-5 with TRBJ2-3; 11 bases are a match to TRBD2. The germline V gene has CDR1 SGHKS and CDR2 YYEKEE (reference sequence). Trimming at V came to 4 bases and at J to 3 bases, leaving 13 bases not matched to a gene. This CDR3 is 18 amino acids long. CDR3 in DNA: TGTGCCAGCAGCACCCGGACACTAGCGGGAGTTGTTACAGATACGCAGTATTTT. Amino acid sequence: CASSTRTLAGVVTDTQYF.

This chain connects TRBV23-1 to TRBJ1-5, with TRBD1 matching over 7 bases. TRBV23-1 is recorded as an ORF, its role being uncertain. V was pared by 6 bases and J by 2 bases, with 7 bases of the junction left unmatched. This CDR3 comprises 15 residues. The CDR3 coding sequence is TGCGCCAGCAGCCCCGGACAGGTAGGCAATCAGCCCCAGCATTTT. Amino acids: CASSPGQVGNQPQHF.

The genes are TRBV18 and TRBJ2-2; D ambiguous. CDR1 KGHSH and CDR2 LQKENI come from the germline V gene. The CDR3 sequence is 16 residues long. V was pared by 2 bases and J by 0 bases, with 10 bases between. The CDR3 region is CASSPNPWTNTGELFF. The CDR3 region has the DNA TGTGCCAGCTCACCAAACCCCTGGACGAACACCGGGGAGCTGTTTTTT.

This chain uses TRBV23-1 with TRBJ2-7, with TRBD1 matching 9 bases. TRBV23-1 is flagged as an ORF with uncertain function. CDR3 length: 16 amino acids. The J segment lost 2 bases and the V segment lost 0 bases, leaving 5 bases of the junction unmatched. CDR3 region: CASSQSRDRATYEQYF. CDR3 sequence (DNA): TGCGCCAGCAGTCAATCCCGGGACAGGGCAACCTACGAGCAGTACTTC.

CDR3 nucleotides: TGTGCCAGCAGCGCTCTATTAACCTACGAGCAGTACTTC. Its translation: CASSALLTYEQYF. The chain links TRBV2 to TRBJ2-7; D ambiguous. V lost 6 bases and J lost 2, with 11 bases in between. Germline V gives CDR1 SNHLY, CDR2 FYNNEI. The CDR3 consists of 13 residues.

V usage is TRBV10-3 and J usage is TRBJ2-1; 12 positions agree with TRBD2. The CDR3 covers 14 residues. Germline V CDR1 and CDR2: ENHRY, SYGVKD. The V and J ends lost 4 bases and 10 bases, in that order; junction bases with no gene match: 5. The CDR3 protein is CAISGLAGDGEQFF. CDR3 nucleotides: TGTGCCATCAGTGGACTAGCGGGAGATGGCGAGCAGTTCTTC.

DNA of the CDR3: TGTGCCAGTAGTCAACAGGACTCCCCGCCCCAGCATTTT. This encodes CASSQQDSPPQHF. The genes are TRBV19 and TRBJ1-5; tentative D call: TRBD1 (5 bases). The V end was cut by 5 bases, the J end by 9 bases, with 14 bases between. Per the germline V gene, CDR1 is LNHDA and CDR2 is SQIVND (reference sequence). The CDR3 is 13 amino acids.

The CDR3 DNA sequence: TGCAGCGTTTCCCTAGCGGCTAGCACAGATACGCAGTATTTT. This translates into CSVSLAASTDTQYF. This chain uses TRBV29-1 with TRBJ2-3; 7 nucleotides align to TRBD2. CDR1 and CDR2 from the germline V gene are SQVTM and ANQGSEA. This CDR3 contains 14 residues. Trimming cost V 5 bases and J 0 bases; bases outside gene matches: 5.

The rearrangement links TRBV9 to TRBJ2-1, with TRBD1 matching over 8 bases. V dropped 0 bases and J dropped 2; count of bases not matched to a gene: 7. The CDR3 consists of 17 residues. CDR1 SGDLS and CDR2 YYNGEE come from the germline V gene. The CDR3 coding sequence is TGTGCCAGCAGCGTAGGGGTTGGGACAGGCCCCTACAATGAGCAGTTCTTC. As protein: CASSVGVGTGPYNEQFF.

V usage is TRBV6-1 and J usage is TRBJ2-1, with D perhaps matching TRBD1 or TRBD2 (5 bases each). Trimming stripped 7 bases from V and 4 bases from J, with 14 bases between. CDR1 MNHNS and CDR2 SASEGT come from the germline V gene. CDR3 size: 14 residues. The CDR3 sequence is CASTSGTSYNEQFF. In DNA, the CDR3 is TGTGCCAGCACCTCCGGGACGTCATACAATGAGCAGTTCTTC.

The V and J genes are TRBV11-3 and TRBJ2-3, with 10 positions matching TRBD2. CDR1 and CDR2 from the germline V gene are SGHNT and YENEEA. Trimming removed 5 bases from V and 3 bases from J; junction bases left unmatched: 8. The CDR3 loop spans 16 amino acids. CDR3 DNA sequence: TGTGCCAGCAGCCCAGGAAGCGGGAGGGCGACAGATACGCAGTATTTT. Encoded protein: CASSPGSGRATDTQYF.

The chain links TRBV27 to TRBJ1-1, with a weak D call TRBD1 (6 bases). V was shortened by 2 bases and J by 3 bases, with 16 bases between the two germline ends. The CDR3 runs 16 residues. Per germline, CDR1 MNHEY and CDR2 SMNVEV (reference sequence). The CDR3 DNA reads TGTGCCAGCAGTTTAGGGGGCCGGGTCGGGGACACTGAAGCTTTCTTT. This sequence encodes CASSLGGRVGDTEAFF.

V usage is TRBV9 and J usage is TRBJ2-7, with D perhaps TRBD1 (5 bases). Germline V lookup: CDR1 SGDLS, CDR2 YYNGEE. Trimming took off 4 bases at V and 5 bases at J, with 13 bases between the two ends. The CDR3 runs to 13 residues. This chain's CDR3 is CASSLQGWDEQYF. CDR3 bases: TGTGCCAGCAGCCTCCAGGGCTGGGACGAGCAGTACTTC.

The J gene is TRBJ1-5, the V gene TRBV28; possible D gene TRBD1, 5 bases. The ends were cut back, 6 bases at V and 6 bases at J, with 12 bases in the middle. The CDR3 has 13 residues. The germline V gene encodes CDR1 MDHEN and CDR2 SYDVKM. The DNA of the CDR3 is TGTGCCAGCAGGTTGCAGGGATCTCAGCCCCAGCATTTT. Amino acids: CASRLQGSQPQHF.

The chain carries TRBV5-1 and TRBJ2-5, with TRBD2 identical over 11 bases. Losses at the gene ends were 4 bases for V and 11 bases for J; bases not matched to a gene: 7. This CDR3 is built from 13 residues. Looked up from germline, CDR1 is SGHRS and CDR2 is YFSETQ. This CDR3 is CASSPGLAEEQYF. DNA for the CDR3: TGCGCCAGCAGCCCGGGACTAGCGGAGGAGCAGTACTTC.

The chain carries TRBV11-2 and TRBJ1-5, with D tentatively TRBD1 (6 bases). This CDR3 has 15 amino acids. From germline, CDR1 is SGHAT and CDR2 FQNNGV. Trimming took off 4 bases at V and 4 bases at J, with 14 bases between the two ends. The CDR3 region is CASSWGAGRNQPQHF. CDR3 nucleotides: TGTGCCAGCAGCTGGGGGGCAGGGCGAAATCAGCCCCAGCATTTT. Complete variable domain (other parts from reference TRBV11-2 and TRBJ1-5): EAGVAQSPRYKIIEKRQSVAFWCNPISGHATLYWYQQILGQGPKLLIQFQNNGVVDDSQLPKDRFSAERLKGVDSTLKIQPAKLEDSAVYLCASSWGAGRNQPQHFGDGTRLSIL.

The chain has TRBV5-1 and TRBJ1-4, with D tentatively TRBD1 (5 bases). Between the trimmed V and J ends, which lost 0 bases and 8 bases, there was a span of 20 bases. The CDR3 loop spans 17 amino acids. The V gene's germline CDR1 is SGHRS and CDR2 YFSETQ. CDR3 sequence: CASSLGLTGTSPEKLFF. DNA of the CDR3: TGCGCCAGCAGCTTGGGATTAACTGGGACCTCACCGGAAAAACTGTTTTTT.

The DNA for the CDR3 is TGCAGCGTTGACGGTGGATTAAATGAGCAGTTCTTC. Translation gives CSVDGGLNEQFF. This sequence joins TRBV29-1 and TRBJ2-1; D is uncertain. Trimming took off 3 bases at V and 7 bases at J, with 10 bases between the two ends. Germline lookup yields CDR1 SQVTM and CDR2 ANQGSEA. CDR3 length: 12 residues.